The 15 T cell receptor beta chains in this list originate from one sample, sequenced in a study of shared T cell receptors in the human thymus. Assay used: immunoSEQ multiplex PCR; TCRdb lists only in-frame clones, some missing. This repertoire shows roughly 560,000 clones, about 80% found once; its top ten account for about 0.013%. This sample also appeared in a second study, on human thymus T cells.

The material sequenced was thymocytes. The receptors stem from a boy under two years old with a congenital heart defect.

The CDR3 is CASGGKGGMGYGYTF. The CDR3 nucleotides are TGTGCCAGTGGGGGGAAAGGGGGCATGGGCTATGGCTACACCTTC. The chain combines TRBV19 with TRBJ1-2; 7 bases match TRBD1. Looked up from germline, CDR1 is LNHDA and CDR2 is SQIVND (reference sequence). The CDR3 consists of 15 residues. The V gene end was trimmed by 8 bases and the J gene end by 4 bases; junction bases not matched to a gene: 13. Together with reference TRBV19 and TRBJ1-2, the CDR3 gives the full variable domain: DGGITQSPKYLFRKEGQNVTLSCEQNLNHDAMYWYRQDPGQGLRLIYYSQIVNDFQKGDIAEGYSVSREKKESFPLTVTSAQKNPTAFYLCASGGKGGMGYGYTFGSGTRLTVV.

J is TRBJ2-3 and V is TRBV25-1; D is perhaps TRBD1 (6 bases). The CDR3 contains 17 residues. CDR1 is MGHDK and CDR2 is SYGVNS in the germline V gene. V was pared by 7 bases and J by 3 bases, with 23 bases between. CDR3 sequence: CASNEVRGRGGTDTQYF. The CDR3 region has the DNA TGTGCCAGCAACGAGGTCAGGGGTAGGGGTGGAACAGATACGCAGTATTTT.

J is TRBJ1-2 and V is TRBV28; 7 bases fit TRBD1. V lost 3 bases and J lost 4; bases outside the gene matches: 8. The CDR3 consists of 15 residues. CDR1 is MDHEN and CDR2 is SYDVKM in the germline V gene. The CDR3 DNA reads TGTGCCAGCAGTTTTTCGCTGACAGGGCCCTATGGCTACACCTTC. Protein: CASSFSLTGPYGYTF.

The V and J genes are TRBV7-2 and TRBJ1-2; D call uncertain. The CDR3 is 14 amino acids. Germline assignment: CDR1 SGHTA and CDR2 FQGNSA. V lost 3 bases, J lost 5 bases, and 13 bases lay in between. CDR3 loop: CASSFPLSRYGYTF. CDR3 sequence (DNA): TGTGCCAGCAGCTTTCCGCTCTCTAGATATGGCTACACCTTC.

This chain joins TRBV6-5 and TRBJ1-1; 8 bases align to TRBD1. V lost 8 bases and J lost 6; bases outside the gene matches: 14. The CDR3 is 15 residues long. Germline-derived CDR1 and CDR2 are MNHEY and SVGAGI. CDR3 in amino acids: CASRGGAGGSAEAFF. As DNA, the CDR3 is TGTGCCAGCCGCGGGGGGGCAGGGGGCAGCGCTGAAGCTTTCTTT.

The CDR3 nucleotides read TGTGCCAGCAGCTCTAAACTAGGGACTAGCGCCCAAGAGACCCAGTACTTC. Translating it yields CASSSKLGTSAQETQYF. The V and J genes are TRBV11-3 and TRBJ2-5, with 10 positions matching TRBD2. V lost 4 bases, J lost 1 base, and 9 bases stayed unmatched. The germline V gene encodes CDR1 SGHNT and CDR2 YENEEA. This CDR3 is 17 amino acids long.

This chain joins TRBV28 and TRBJ2-7; the match to TRBD1 covers 7 bases. The trim removed 3 bases at V and 6 bases at J, leaving 8 bases unmatched. The CDR3 loop spans 14 amino acids. Germline V CDR1 and CDR2: MDHEN, SYDVKM. CDR3 DNA: TGTGCCAGCAGTTTGTGCGACAGGGTCCGCGAGCAGTACTTC. Translation gives CASSLCDRVREQYF.

This clone was counted a few times. The gene calls are TRBV4-3 and TRBJ1-3, with 7 bases fitting TRBD1. The CDR3 covers 17 residues. With V trimmed by 0 bases and J by 2 bases, 7 bases remained unmatched. From germline, CDR1 is LGHNA and CDR2 YSLEER. The CDR3 protein is CASSQDQGGWAGNTIYF. The CDR3 DNA reads as TGCGCCAGCAGCCAAGATCAGGGGGGCTGGGCTGGAAACACCATATATTTT.

V usage is TRBV7-2 and J usage is TRBJ2-7, with 7 nucleotides matching TRBD1. Losses at the gene ends were 3 bases for V and 0 bases for J; bases not matched to a gene: 8. The CDR3 totals 16 residues. The germline CDR1 and CDR2 sequences are SGHTA and FQGNSA. The CDR3 sequence: CASSFRDRVPSYEQYF. As DNA, the CDR3 is TGTGCCAGCAGCTTTCGCGACAGGGTCCCCTCCTACGAGCAGTACTTC.

This chain uses TRBV6-6 with TRBJ2-7; the match to TRBD1 covers 7 bases. CDR3 size: 14 residues. CDR1 MNHNY and CDR2 SVGAGI come from the germline V gene (reference sequence). J was trimmed by 2 bases and V by 2 bases; bases with no gene match: 3. The chain's CDR3 is CASSYGDSTYEQYF. The CDR3 DNA sequence: TGTGCCAGCAGTTACGGGGACAGTACCTACGAGCAGTACTTC.

The sample holds a few counts of this clone. This rearrangement joins TRBV30 to TRBJ2-7; 12 bases agree with TRBD2. The CDR3 totals 18 residues. Germline V gene lookup returns CDR1 GTSNPN and CDR2 SVGIG (reference sequence). J gave up 6 bases and V 0 bases, and 15 bases lay outside the gene matches. The CDR3 protein is CAWSVHEGWTSGDSEQYF. CDR3 bases: TGTGCCTGGAGTGTGCATGAAGGGTGGACTAGCGGGGATTCCGAGCAGTACTTC.

This sequence joins TRBV5-4 and TRBJ2-3; TRBD1 agrees at 8 bases. V lost 4 bases, J lost 6 bases, and 10 bases stayed unmatched. Germline V lookup: CDR1 SGHNT, CDR2 YYREEE (reference sequence). This CDR3 is built from 15 residues. This CDR3 reads CASSLGDRWRDTQYF. The CDR3 coding sequence is TGTGCCAGCAGCCTGGGGGACAGGTGGAGGGATACGCAGTATTTT.

This clone has just one count. The chain joins TRBV4-2 to TRBJ2-1; 7 nucleotides agree with TRBD1. Germline V lookup: CDR1 LGHNA, CDR2 YNFKEQ. CDR3 length: 17 residues. Trimming took 0 bases from V and 5 from J; bases not matched to a gene: 10. The CDR3 DNA reads as TGTGCCAGCAGCCAAGATGAAAGGGGGCCCACACACAATGAGCAGTTCTTC. Translating gives CASSQDERGPTHNEQFF.

This clone has only one observation. The chain recombines TRBV5-1 with TRBJ1-2, with a possible D match to TRBD1 (5 bases). The CDR3 length is 16 residues. V was trimmed by 1 base and J by 10 bases, leaving 23 bases between them. In germline, CDR1 is SGHRS, CDR2 YFSETQ. Written as DNA, the CDR3 is TGCGCCAGCAGCTTGTTTAGCGGCAGGGCTTCGGGATTCTACACCTTC. Protein: CASSLFSGRASGFYTF.

The chain couples TRBV4-3 to TRBJ2-5, with 10 nucleotides matching TRBD1. The better agreement between TRBJ2-7 and the DNA end casts doubt on the J call. The CDR3 length is 17 residues. Germline V gene sequence: CDR1 LGHNA, CDR2 YSLEER. In DNA, the CDR3 is TGCGCCAGCAGCCACCGCCCTCCGGGACAGGGGTCAGACGAGCAGTACTTC. It is translated as CASSHRPPGQGSDEQYF.